This passage covers 21 T cell receptor beta chains from one sample sequenced in a study of shared clonotypes between healthy human individuals. Libraries were prepared by immunoSEQ multiplex PCR; TCRdb keeps only in-frame clonotypes and omits some of them. The sample carries approximately 530,000 clones, approximately 95% recorded once. Source material: naive CD4+ T cells sorted from blood. The subset is: CD45RA+ positively selected. The receptors here all came from a woman aged 30 to 39 in good health.

This sequence joins TRBV5-1 and TRBJ2-7; no clear D gene. CDR1 is SGHRS, CDR2 YFSETQ, per germline. V was pared by 0 bases and J by 2 bases, with 12 bases between. The CDR3 loop spans 15 amino acids. CDR3 residues: CASSLAATDTYEQYF. The DNA of the CDR3 is TGCGCCAGCAGCTTGGCGGCGACGGATACCTACGAGCAGTACTTC.

This chain uses TRBV4-1 with TRBJ2-3, with D perhaps TRBD1 (5 bases). The V end was cut by 8 bases, the J end by 2 bases, with 26 bases between. The germline V gene encodes CDR1 MGHRA and CDR2 YSYEKL. The CDR3 sequence is 18 residues long. The CDR3 DNA reads as TGCGCCAGCGGAGCTGGGGCAGGGTTGCCTTTTTCCACAGATACGCAGTATTTT. It codes for CASGAGAGLPFSTDTQYF.

V is TRBV29-1 and J is TRBJ1-1, with no clear D. V lost 7 bases and J lost 4, with 19 bases in between. CDR1 and CDR2 from the germline V gene are SQVTM and ANQGSEA. The CDR3 runs to 14 residues. CDR3 region: CSARNSGWGTEAFF. CDR3 coding DNA: TGCAGCGCCAGAAACTCCGGATGGGGCACTGAAGCTTTCTTT. Full variable domain (rest looked up from reference TRBV29-1 and TRBJ1-1): SAVISQKPSRDICQRGTSLTIQCQVDSQVTMMFWYRQQPGQSLTLIATANQGSEATYESGFVIDKFPISRPNLTFSTLTVSNMSPEDSSIYLCSARNSGWGTEAFFGQGTRLTVV.

This chain uses TRBV7-3 with TRBJ2-1; 8 positions agree with TRBD1. CDR1 and CDR2 from the germline V gene are SGHTA and FQGTGA. CDR3 length equals 15 residues. With V trimmed by 5 bases and J by 9 bases, 12 bases remained unmatched. In DNA, the CDR3 is TGTGCCAGCAGCGCCTCTGGACAGGGTTTCGGTGAGCAGTTCTTC. Protein product: CASSASGQGFGEQFF.

The V gene is TRBV6-1, the J gene TRBJ1-5; maybe TRBD1 (6 bases). CDR3 length: 15 amino acids. The V end was cut by 6 bases, the J end by 6 bases, with 18 bases between. Germline values: CDR1 MNHNS, CDR2 SASEGT. The DNA for the CDR3 is TGTGCCAGCAGCGCCGGGGGGGGCCCTTTTCAGCCCCAGCATTTT. It is translated as CASSAGGGPFQPQHF.

The chain employs TRBV28 and TRBJ2-5; D is undetermined. V lost 5 bases and J 2 bases, leaving 12 bases between the germline ends. Germline assignment: CDR1 MDHEN and CDR2 SYDVKM. This CDR3 contains 14 residues. In DNA form, the CDR3 reads TGTGCCAGCAGTCCCGGGCATCGTCAAGAGACCCAGTACTTC. The encoded protein is CASSPGHRQETQYF.

The gene calls are TRBV14 and TRBJ2-7; D might be TRBD1 or TRBD2, each matching 5 bases. Germline V gene sequence: CDR1 SGHDN, CDR2 FVKESK. Trimming took off 4 bases at V and 2 bases at J, with 9 bases between the two ends. The CDR3 totals 13 residues. The CDR3 spells CASSRGTAYEQYF. CDR3 bases: TGTGCCAGCAGCCGTGGGACCGCCTACGAGCAGTACTTC.

The rearrangement joins TRBV10-1 to TRBJ2-1; 8 bases line up with TRBD2. The CDR3 has 18 residues. V was pared by 2 bases and J by 0 bases, with 9 bases of the junction left unmatched. Germline V CDR1 and CDR2: WNHNN, SYGVQD (reference sequence). DNA of the CDR3: TGCGCCAGCAGTGAGACCATACTAGCGGAGACCTCCTACAATGAGCAGTTCTTC. Amino acid sequence: CASSETILAETSYNEQFF.

The CDR3 nucleotides are TGTGCCAGCAGCTTATCTCCTAGCTTCGCCTTGAACTACGAGCAGTACTTC. Amino acid sequence: CASSLSPSFALNYEQYF. This sequence joins TRBV7-2 and TRBJ2-7, with D maybe TRBD2 (5 bases). This CDR3 comprises 17 residues. V shed 2 bases and J shed 3 bases, with 20 bases lying between them. The V gene's germline CDR1 is SGHTA and CDR2 FQGNSA.

The V call is TRBV4-2, the J call TRBJ2-5; D gene ambiguous. The J call may not be correct, given that the DNA end is closer to TRBJ2-7. CDR3 size: 16 residues. Per germline, CDR1 LGHNA and CDR2 YNFKEQ. The CDR3 coding sequence is TGTGCCAGCAGCCAAGTCAATCTACCCGCCTCCTACGAGCAGTACTTC. Translated, it gives CASSQVNLPASYEQYF.

The genes are TRBV5-1 and TRBJ2-3; 10 positions match TRBD1. After removal of 4 bases from V and 2 bases from J, the junction contained 4 bases not matched to a gene. In germline, CDR1 is SGHRS, CDR2 YFSETQ. CDR3 length: 15 residues. The CDR3 DNA reads as TGCGCCAGCAGCAAAGGACAGGGGGACACAGATACGCAGTATTTT. Protein: CASSKGQGDTDTQYF. Complete variable domain (other parts from reference TRBV5-1 and TRBJ2-3): KAGVTQTPRYLIKTRGQQVTLSCSPISGHRSVSWYQQTPGQGLQFLFEYFSETQRNKGNFPGRFSGRQFSNSRSEMNVSTLELGDSALYLCASSKGQGDTDTQYFGPGTRLTVL.

V and J are TRBV27 and TRBJ1-5; no clear D. With 7 bases removed from V and 0 bases from J, the gap between germline ends came to 13 bases. This CDR3 has 15 amino acids. CDR1 is MNHEY and CDR2 is SMNVEV in the germline V gene (reference sequence). The CDR3 is CASKGAGYSNQPQHF. For the CDR3, the DNA is TGTGCCAGCAAAGGAGCGGGTTATAGCAATCAGCCCCAGCATTTT.

The genes are TRBV25-1 and TRBJ2-6; maybe TRBD1 (6 bases). CDR3 length equals 13 residues. The V end was cut by 8 bases, the J end by 1 base, with 6 bases between. Germline CDR1 reads MGHDK; CDR2 reads SYGVNS. In DNA, the CDR3 is TGTGCCAGCGGACAGTCTGGGGCCAACGTCCTGACTTTC. This gives the protein CASGQSGANVLTF.

This clone occurred once. The chain combines TRBV30 with TRBJ2-7; 12 nucleotides match TRBD2. This CDR3 is built from 13 residues. Germline loops: CDR1 GTSNPN, CDR2 SVGIG (reference sequence). With V trimmed by 8 bases and J by 4 bases, 6 bases remained unmatched. CDR3 sequence reads: CAGGLAGIYEQYF. The CDR3 DNA sequence: TGTGCCGGTGGACTAGCGGGAATTTACGAGCAGTACTTC.

This clone showed up just once. The chain employs TRBV5-3 and TRBJ2-3; D is uncertain. TRBV5-3 is flagged as an ORF with uncertain function. The CDR3 consists of 12 residues. Trimming took 2 bases from V and 4 from J, leaving 5 bases between them. The CDR3, as DNA: TGTGCCAGAAGCTTCGCTTCAGATACGCAGTATTTT. It encodes CARSFASDTQYF.

This chain uses TRBV7-9 with TRBJ1-2, with a weak D call TRBD1 (5 bases). Germline V gene sequence: CDR1 SEHNR, CDR2 FQNEAQ (reference sequence). Trimming removed 7 bases at V and 4 bases at J, with 16 bases between. This CDR3 comprises 14 residues. CDR3 coding DNA: TGTGCCAGCATAGTTTCCGGGGCCTTCTATGGCTACACCTTC. This sequence encodes CASIVSGAFYGYTF. Drawing the rest from reference TRBV7-9 and TRBJ1-2, the complete variable domain is DTGVSQNPRHKITKRGQNVTFRCDPISEHNRLYWYRQTLGQGPEFLTYFQNEAQLEKSRLLSDRFSAERPKGSFSTLEIQRTEQGDSAMYLCASIVSGAFYGYTFGSGTRLTVV.

The genes are TRBV10-2 and TRBJ1-1, with 10 positions matching TRBD1. The ends lost 7 bases at V and 3 bases at J; junction bases unmatched: 5. CDR3 size: 14 residues. Germline CDR1 reads WSHSY; CDR2 reads SAAADI. The CDR3 is CASTTGQGYTEAFF. The CDR3 DNA sequence: TGCGCCAGCACCACGGGACAGGGGTACACTGAAGCTTTCTTT.

As regards this clone: The identical CDR3 is also encoded by other nucleotide sequences in the sample. The CDR3 reads CASSSYYEQYF. CDR3 coding DNA: TGTGCCAGCAGTTCTTACTACGAGCAGTACTTC. This chain joins TRBV28 and TRBJ2-5, with unresolved D. The J call may be wrong; the DNA end is better matched by TRBJ2-7. Germline CDR1 MDHEN, CDR2 SYDVKM. There are 11 residues in the CDR3.

The CDR3 DNA is TGTGCCAGTAGTGCCCGGGACAGGGGATTATTGTGGGAGCATCAGCCCCAGCATTTT. This codes for CASSARDRGLLWEHQPQHF. The rearrangement uses TRBV19 and TRBJ1-5, with 10 bases identical to TRBD1. V lost 5 bases, J lost 5 bases, and 18 bases stayed unmatched. This CDR3 is built from 19 residues. Germline lookup yields CDR1 LNHDA and CDR2 SQIVND (reference sequence).

V and J are TRBV7-8 and TRBJ2-2; TRBD2 aligns across 10 bases. CDR3 length equals 16 residues. From germline, CDR1 is SGHVS and CDR2 FQNEAQ. Germline trimming cut 4 bases from V and 4 bases from J; bases unmatched to any gene: 6. The CDR3 loop is CASSYLAGAVTGELFF. The DNA for the CDR3 is TGTGCCAGCAGCTACCTAGCGGGAGCGGTCACCGGGGAGCTGTTTTTT.

The chain combines TRBV19 with TRBJ2-1; perhaps TRBD1 as D (6 bases). This CDR3 contains 16 residues. V was cut by 3 bases and J by 5 bases, with 17 bases left in between. Germline V gene sequence: CDR1 LNHDA, CDR2 SQIVND (reference sequence). The CDR3 coding sequence is TGTGCCAGTAGTATGGGGGCCGCGCCCCAGGACAATGAGCAGTTCTTC. Amino acid sequence: CASSMGAAPQDNEQFF.